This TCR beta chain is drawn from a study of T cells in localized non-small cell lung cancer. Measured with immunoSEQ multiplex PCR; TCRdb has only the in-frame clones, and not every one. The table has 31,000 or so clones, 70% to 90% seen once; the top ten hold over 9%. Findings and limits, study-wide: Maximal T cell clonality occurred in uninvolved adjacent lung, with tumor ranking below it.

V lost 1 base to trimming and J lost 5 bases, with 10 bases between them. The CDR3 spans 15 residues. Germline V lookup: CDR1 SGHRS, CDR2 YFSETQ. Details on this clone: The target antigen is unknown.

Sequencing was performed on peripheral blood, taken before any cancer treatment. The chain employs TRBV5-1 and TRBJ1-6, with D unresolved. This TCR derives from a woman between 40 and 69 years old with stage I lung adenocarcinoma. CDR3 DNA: TGCGCCAGCAGCTTGTCAGGACTAAATAATTCACCCCTCCACTTT. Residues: CASSLSGLNNSPLHF.